Listed below are T cell receptor beta chains from one sample, sequenced in a study of blood T cell repertoires in COVID-19. TCRdb's table, derived via immunoSEQ multiplex PCR, lists solely in-frame clones and lacks some. The data hold about 180,000 clones, with around four fifths observed a single time. Sequenced input: peripheral blood. The receptors derive from a woman aged 65 to 85 with COVID-19, enrolled during active disease. The CDR3 runs from the conserved cysteine through the conserved F or W. The D gene is left open where the match is weak. A clone size is listed for some rows: how often the clone was seen (once, few, many), or a class if it is expanded.

j_call clone_size d_call v_call cdr3_nt cdr3_aa
TRBJ2-1 few TRBD2 TRBV7-9 TGTGCCAGCAGCTTAGGTGTCGGACTAGCGGATTACAATGAGCAGTTCTTC CASSLGVGLADYNEQFF
TRBJ2-3 . TRBD2 TRBV7-2 TGTGCCAGCAGCTTGGTAGTAGCGGGAGGTGGGAGCACAGATACGCAGTATTTT CASSLVVAGGGSTDTQYF
TRBJ1-1 . . TRBV5-1 TGCGCCAGCAGCCTACAGGGGAACACTGAAGCTTTCTTT CASSLQGNTEAFF
TRBJ2-2 . TRBD1 TRBV13 TGTGCCAGCAGGGAGAGGGGGCCGAACACCGGGGAGCTGTTTTTT CASRERGPNTGELFF
TRBJ2-1 . . TRBV10-1 TGCGCCAGCAGTCCGGGACACGCGGGCTACAATGAGCAGTTCTTC CASSPGHAGYNEQFF
TRBJ1-3 . . TRBV19 TGTGCCAGTAGTATTACGGGGAAGTTTGGAAACACCATATATTTT CASSITGKFGNTIYF
TRBJ2-7 . . TRBV12-3/TRBV12-4 TGTGCCAGCACCCTACTTGGTTACGAGCAGTACTTC CASTLLGYEQYF
TRBJ1-5 few TRBD1 TRBV28 TGTGCCAGCAGTGAGCTGACAGGGGTGGTACAGCCCCAGCATTTT CASSELTGVVQPQHF
TRBJ2-1 . TRBD2 TRBV18 TGTGCCAGCTCACGCACCGGGACTAGCGGGTACAATGAGCAGTTCTTC CASSRTGTSGYNEQFF
TRBJ1-2 . TRBD1 TRBV29-1 TGCAGCGTTGAAGCGACAGGGGAGCGCGGCTACACCTTC CSVEATGERGYTF